These 27 T cell receptor beta chains were all obtained from the same sample, sequenced in a study of cytomegalovirus exposure and HLA in healthy donors. Data came from immunoSEQ multiplex PCR; TCRdb stores just in-frame clones and leaves some out. The profile shows hundreds of thousands of clones, about nine tenths of them singletons. The sequencing sample was made of PBMCs. The origin of the receptors is a woman between 18 and 30 years old in good health and CMV-seronegative.

This chain uses TRBV5-1 with TRBJ2-7; TRBD1 aligns across 8 bases. The CDR3 totals 14 residues. V shed 2 bases, J shed 7 bases, and the junction held 8 bases outside the gene matches. Germline V gene sequence: CDR1 SGHRS, CDR2 YFSETQ. CDR3 in amino acids: CASSFPGTGGEQYF. The CDR3 DNA is TGCGCCAGCAGCTTCCCCGGGACAGGCGGGGAGCAGTACTTC.

CDR3 region: CSDVRGGLSTEAFF. The CDR3 DNA is TGCAGCGACGTTCGGGGAGGGTTAAGCACTGAAGCTTTCTTT. J is TRBJ1-1 and V is TRBV29-1; unclear D gene. The CDR3 sequence is 14 residues long. Per germline, CDR1 SQVTM and CDR2 ANQGSEA. The V gene lost 7 bases and the J gene lost 4 bases, with 19 bases spanning the gap.

The rearrangement links TRBV11-2 to TRBJ2-7; D uncertain. Germline values: CDR1 SGHAT, CDR2 FQNNGV. This CDR3 region has 15 residues. The V gene lost 0 bases and the J gene lost 1 base, with 10 bases spanning the gap. CDR3 sequence reads: CASSLELLSSYEQYF. CDR3 bases: TGTGCCAGCAGCTTAGAACTACTTTCTTCCTACGAGCAGTACTTC.

The chain has TRBV6-1 and TRBJ2-5, with D tentatively TRBD2 (6 bases). V dropped 6 bases and J dropped 1 base, with 15 bases sitting between them. The CDR3 covers 15 residues. The germline CDR1 and CDR2 sequences are MNHNS and SASEGT. This CDR3 is CASRRDSGGQETQYF. In DNA form, the CDR3 reads TGTGCCAGCAGGAGGGACTCCGGCGGCCAAGAGACCCAGTACTTC.

The chain links TRBV19 to TRBJ1-5; the match to TRBD1 covers 11 bases. CDR1 is LNHDA and CDR2 is SQIVND in the germline V gene (reference sequence). Trimming at V came to 1 base and at J to 4 bases, leaving 6 bases not matched to a gene. The length of the CDR3 is 17 residues. DNA for the CDR3: TGTGCCAGTAGTATAGCCTTGGGACAGGGGGGGAATCAGCCCCAGCATTTT. As protein: CASSIALGQGGNQPQHF.

The chain employs TRBV5-1 and TRBJ2-7, with D perhaps matching TRBD1 (6 bases). This CDR3 spans 12 amino acids. Germline V CDR1 and CDR2: SGHRS, YFSETQ. V gave up 4 bases and J gave up 5 bases, with 10 bases separating them. CDR3 amino acids: CASSTGQHEQYF. CDR3 sequence (DNA): TGCGCCAGCAGCACCGGACAGCACGAGCAGTACTTC. Supplemented by reference TRBV5-1 and TRBJ2-7, the full variable domain reads KAGVTQTPRYLIKTRGQQVTLSCSPISGHRSVSWYQQTPGQGLQFLFEYFSETQRNKGNFPGRFSGRQFSNSRSEMNVSTLELGDSALYLCASSTGQHEQYFGPGTRLTVT.

The chain combines TRBV6-5 with TRBJ2-7; D unclear. V dropped 6 bases and J dropped 2 bases, with 8 bases sitting between them. The CDR3 spans 12 residues. CDR1 and CDR2 from the germline V gene are MNHEY and SVGAGI. The CDR3: CASSNTPYEQYF. The CDR3 bases are TGTGCCAGCAGCAACACCCCCTACGAGCAGTACTTC.

This clone appeared a few times. The chain employs TRBV7-9 and TRBJ2-6; D possibly corresponds to TRBD2 (6 bases). CDR3 length: 16 residues. The V and J ends lost 0 bases and 1 base respectively, with 7 bases between them. Germline V gene sequence: CDR1 SEHNR, CDR2 FQNEAQ (reference sequence). The DNA of the CDR3 is TGTGCCAGCAGCTTAGCGGGGGGATCTGGGGCCAACGTCCTGACTTTC. This encodes CASSLAGGSGANVLTF.

The CDR3 coding sequence is TGTGCCAGCTCACCGGGACTAGCGGAAGGGGAGCTGTTTTTT. This sequence encodes CASSPGLAEGELFF. V gene TRBV18 combines with J gene TRBJ2-2, with TRBD2 matching over 11 bases. The germline V gene has CDR1 KGHSH and CDR2 LQKENI. The CDR3 runs 14 residues. V was pared by 3 bases and J by 8 bases, with 2 bases of the junction left unmatched.

The rearrangement joins TRBV19 to TRBJ1-5; TRBD1 is a possible D gene (5 bases). CDR1 is LNHDA and CDR2 is SQIVND in the germline V gene (reference sequence). The CDR3 spans 15 residues. V shed 6 bases and J shed 0 bases, with 12 bases lying between them. Here the CDR3 DNA reads TGTGCCAGTAGCGGGGCGGGGAGTAGCAATCAGCCCCAGCATTTT. This translates into CASSGAGSSNQPQHF.

This CDR3 reads CASSVDLAGGPYNEQFF. The CDR3 coding sequence is TGTGCCAGCAGCGTAGATCTAGCGGGAGGGCCCTACAATGAGCAGTTCTTC. The chain carries TRBV9 and TRBJ2-1; 12 bases are shared with TRBD2. The CDR3 runs to 17 residues. Unmatched junction bases numbered 3, after V lost 0 bases and J lost 2 bases. CDR1 and CDR2 (germline): SGDLS, YYNGEE.

This clone has more than one count but fewer than ten. The CDR3 sequence is CASSLNPESGELFF. The CDR3, as DNA: TGCGCCAGCAGCTTGAACCCCGAGTCCGGGGAGCTGTTTTTT. V gene TRBV5-1 combines with J gene TRBJ2-2, with no clear D. CDR1 is SGHRS and CDR2 is YFSETQ in the germline V gene. The CDR3 has 14 amino acids. V lost 1 base to trimming and J lost 6 bases, with 10 bases between them.

This chain links TRBV5-1 with TRBJ1-1; 7 nucleotides agree with TRBD1. Germline loops: CDR1 SGHRS, CDR2 YFSETQ. This CDR3 is built from 16 residues. V dropped 3 bases and J dropped 0; count of bases not matched to a gene: 8. In DNA, the CDR3 is TGCGCCAGCAGCTCATCTTTGGGACAGATGAACACTGAAGCTTTCTTT. Its translation is CASSSSLGQMNTEAFF.

The chain combines TRBV6-1 with TRBJ1-2; D call uncertain. Germline assignment: CDR1 MNHNS and CDR2 SASEGT. CDR3 length: 14 amino acids. With 6 bases removed from V and 2 bases from J, the gap between germline ends came to 13 bases. The CDR3 spells CASRRQAINYGYTF. In DNA, the CDR3 is TGTGCCAGCAGAAGGCAGGCCATAAACTATGGCTACACCTTC.

V is TRBV18 and J is TRBJ1-6; 9 bases align to TRBD1. Germline CDR1 KGHSH, CDR2 LQKENI. V lost 3 bases and J lost 7; bases outside the gene matches: 4. The CDR3 runs to 15 residues. CDR3 sequence reads: CASSPPGTGNSPLHF. The CDR3 nucleotides are TGTGCCAGCTCACCGCCCGGGACAGGGAATTCACCCCTCCACTTT.

The chain carries TRBV2 and TRBJ2-5; 7 bases line up with TRBD1. The CDR3 has 14 residues. V shed 3 bases and J 4 bases; nucleotides not matched to a gene: 5. The V gene's germline CDR1 is SNHLY and CDR2 FYNNEI. CDR3 sequence: CASSEKGAGETQYF. The CDR3 DNA reads TGTGCCAGCAGTGAGAAGGGGGCTGGAGAGACCCAGTACTTC.

The chain combines TRBV28 with TRBJ2-2; TRBD1 agrees at 9 bases. The germline gives CDR1 MDHEN, CDR2 SYDVKM. The CDR3 is made up of 14 amino acids. With V trimmed by 6 bases and J by 1 base, 0 bases remained unmatched. CDR3 sequence: CASRTGGNTGELFF. The CDR3 nucleotides read TGTGCCAGCAGGACAGGGGGGAACACCGGGGAGCTGTTTTTT.

The V call is TRBV6-1, the J call TRBJ1-5; the match to TRBD1 covers 7 bases. V dropped 5 bases and J dropped 3; count of bases not matched to a gene: 4. Germline CDR1 and CDR2: MNHNS and SASEGT. The CDR3 consists of 14 residues. This CDR3 reads CASSPGQINQPQHF. As DNA, the CDR3 is TGTGCCAGCAGTCCGGGACAGATCAATCAGCCCCAGCATTTT.

Here the CDR3 DNA reads TGCAGCGTTGTTGTCCAGGGGCTTGCCGGGGAGCTGTTTTTT. Translated, it gives CSVVVQGLAGELFF. This rearrangement joins TRBV29-1 to TRBJ2-2; D might be TRBD1 (6 bases). The V end lost 4 bases, the J end lost 6 bases, and 15 bases lay between the germline ends. The CDR3 spans 14 residues. CDR1 SQVTM and CDR2 ANQGSEA come from the germline V gene.

This rearrangement joins TRBV30 to TRBJ1-3, with a weak D call TRBD1 (6 bases). This CDR3 region has 15 residues. Trimming cost V 4 bases and J 2 bases, with 15 bases left between them. CDR1 is GTSNPN and CDR2 is SVGIG in the germline V gene (reference sequence). The CDR3 DNA sequence: TGTGCCTGGACTACCCTCGGGGGGCCTGGAAACACCATATATTTT. Its protein product is CAWTTLGGPGNTIYF.

The chain combines TRBV7-6 with TRBJ2-1; 9 bases are a match to TRBD2. Germline V gives CDR1 SGHVS, CDR2 FNYEAQ. Trimming cost V 5 bases and J 0 bases; bases outside gene matches: 8. There are 17 residues in the CDR3. CDR3 sequence reads: CASSLQPSGDSYNEQFF. CDR3 sequence (DNA): TGTGCCAGCAGCCTGCAGCCTAGCGGGGACTCCTACAATGAGCAGTTCTTC. Combining the CDR3 with reference TRBV7-6 and TRBJ2-1 gives the whole variable domain GAGVSQSPRYKVTKRGQDVALRCDPISGHVSLYWYRQALGQGPEFLTYFNYEAQQDKSGLPNDRFSAERPEGSISTLTIQRTEQRDSAMYRCASSLQPSGDSYNEQFFGPGTRLTVL.

V and J are TRBV27 and TRBJ2-3; TRBD2 matches 9 bases. CDR1 is MNHEY, CDR2 SMNVEV, per germline (reference sequence). CDR3 length equals 13 residues. Trimming removed 2 bases from V and 12 bases from J; junction bases left unmatched: 6. The CDR3: CASSLGGRALQYF. DNA of the CDR3: TGTGCCAGCAGTTTAGGCGGGAGGGCCTTACAGTATTTT.

The chain employs TRBV27 and TRBJ1-1; D is undetermined. The ends were cut back, 4 bases at V and 3 bases at J, with 12 bases in the middle. The germline CDR1 and CDR2 sequences are MNHEY and SMNVEV (reference sequence). This CDR3 has 14 amino acids. CDR3 residues: CASSWAGYDTEAFF. CDR3 nucleotides: TGTGCCAGCAGTTGGGCAGGTTATGACACTGAAGCTTTCTTT.

The gene calls are TRBV30 and TRBJ2-2; weak D call: TRBD1 (6 bases). V dropped 0 bases and J dropped 6 bases, with 23 bases sitting between them. Germline lookup yields CDR1 GTSNPN and CDR2 SVGIG (reference sequence). This CDR3 comprises 18 residues. As DNA, the CDR3 is TGTGCCTGGAGTGTAAAGGTGGTAGCGCTGGGACAACCCGGGGAGCTGTTTTTT. Translated, it gives CAWSVKVVALGQPGELFF. Filled out from reference TRBV30 and TRBJ2-2, the complete variable domain reads SQTIHQWPATLVQPVGSPLSLECTVEGTSNPNLYWYRQAAGRGLQLLFYSVGIGQISSEVPQNLSASRPQDRQFILSSKKLLLSDSGFYLCAWSVKVVALGQPGELFFGEGSRLTVL.

Of note for this clone: This specimen includes other DNA sequences encoding the same CDR3. V gene TRBV7-9 combines with J gene TRBJ1-1; weak D call: TRBD1 (5 bases). Germline values: CDR1 SEHNR, CDR2 FQNEAQ (reference sequence). V lost 1 base, J lost 4 bases, and 7 bases lay in between. This CDR3 spans 13 amino acids. Written as DNA, the CDR3 is TGTGCCAGCAGCTTAGGGGGGGGCACTGAAGCTTTCTTT. Protein product: CASSLGGGTEAFF. The entire variable domain, with the rest obtained from reference TRBV7-9 and TRBJ1-1, is as follows: DTGVSQNPRHKITKRGQNVTFRCDPISEHNRLYWYRQTLGQGPEFLTYFQNEAQLEKSRLLSDRFSAERPKGSFSTLEIQRTEQGDSAMYLCASSLGGGTEAFFGQGTRLTVV.

This chain's CDR3 is CASSLRLVNEQFF. CDR3 bases: TGTGCCAGCAGCCTACGACTAGTGAATGAGCAGTTCTTC. The chain combines TRBV7-2 with TRBJ2-1; TRBD2 is a possible D gene (6 bases). V was pared by 5 bases and J by 7 bases, with 12 bases between. Germline CDR1 is SGHTA and CDR2 is FQGNSA. This CDR3 is 13 amino acids long. The full variable domain, with the rest looked up from reference TRBV7-2 and TRBJ2-1, is GAGVSQSPSNKVTEKGKDVELRCDPISGHTALYWYRQSLGQGLEFLIYFQGNSAPDKSGLPSDRFSAERTGGSVSTLTIQRTQQEDSAVYLCASSLRLVNEQFFGPGTRLTVL.

The chain employs TRBV4-1 and TRBJ1-2; D is possibly TRBD1 (5 bases). The CDR3 extends over 14 amino acids. V dropped 0 bases and J dropped 6 bases, with 11 bases sitting between them. CDR1 is MGHRA, CDR2 YSYEKL, per germline. The CDR3 sequence: CASSQERRGHGYTF. The CDR3 DNA reads TGCGCCAGCAGCCAAGAGAGGAGGGGACATGGCTACACCTTC.